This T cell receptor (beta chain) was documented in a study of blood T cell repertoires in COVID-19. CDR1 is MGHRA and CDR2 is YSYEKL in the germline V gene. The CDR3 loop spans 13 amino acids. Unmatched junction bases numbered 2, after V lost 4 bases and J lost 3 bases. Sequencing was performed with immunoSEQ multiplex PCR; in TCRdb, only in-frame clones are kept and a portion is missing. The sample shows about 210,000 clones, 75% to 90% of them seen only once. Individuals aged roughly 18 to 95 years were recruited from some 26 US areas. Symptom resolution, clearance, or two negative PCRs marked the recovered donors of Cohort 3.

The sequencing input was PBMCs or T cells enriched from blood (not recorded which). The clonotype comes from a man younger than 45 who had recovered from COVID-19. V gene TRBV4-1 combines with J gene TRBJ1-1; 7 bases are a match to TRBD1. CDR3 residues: CASSRTGDTEAFF. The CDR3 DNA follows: TGCGCCAGCAGCCGAACAGGGGACACTGAAGCTTTCTTT.